A selection of T cell receptor beta chains follows, all from one sample in a study of T cells in Graves' hyperthyroidism and ophthalmopathy. TCRdb itself ran the multiplex PCR reads through MiXCR, one entry per CDR3 protein. The table records about 500,000 distinct CDR3 sequences, 15% to 20% of them present only once. The specimen was blood. These receptors all come from a woman under 40 with Graves' ophthalmopathy. The CDR3 runs from the conserved cysteine through the conserved F or W. D genes are given only for firm matches. Clone size, where shown, is once, few, many, or a class for clones that have expanded.

J gene	clone size	D gene	V gene	CDR3 DNA	CDR3 protein
TRBJ2-2	-	-	TRBV5-1	TGCGCCAGCAGCTTCAGACAATCGAACACCGGGGAGCTGTTTTTT	CASSFRQSNTGELFF
TRBJ2-3	-	-	TRBV12-5	TGTGCTAGTGGTTTGTTCTTAGGGCCTACCCCCACAGATACGCAGTATTTT	CASGLFLGPTPTDTQYF
TRBJ1-1	many	-	TRBV6-1	TGTGCCAGCAGCCATGACCTGAACACTGAAGCTTTCTTT	CASSHDLNTEAFF
TRBJ2-2	few	-	TRBV6-1	TGTGCCAGCAGAGGGGGGCTAGCCGGCACCGGGGAGCTGTTTTTT	CASRGGLAGTGELFF
TRBJ2-3	many	TRBD2	TRBV20-1	TGCAGTGCTAGAGAGGCGGGAGGGCCAGATACGCAGTATTTT	CSAREAGGPDTQYF
TRBJ2-2	few	TRBD2	TRBV11-2	TGTGCCAGCAGCTTCTTAGCGGGAGTATCCACCGGGGAGCTGTTTTTT	CASSFLAGVSTGELFF
TRBJ2-1	many	-	TRBV5-1	TGCGCCAGCAGCTTGGTGGCGGGACCGTACAATGAGCAGTTCTTC	CASSLVAGPYNEQFF
TRBJ2-5	few	TRBD2	TRBV18	TGTGCCAGCTCACCCCTTGGACTAGCGGGACAAGAGACCCAGTACTTC	CASSPLGLAGQETQYF
TRBJ2-1	few	-	TRBV29-1	TGCAGCGTACCCGGCGGCGCTTCCTACAATGAGCAGTTCTTC	CSVPGGASYNEQFF
TRBJ2-7	many	-	TRBV20-1	TGCAGTGTTCCCCGGGAGAGCTCCTACGAGCAGTACTTC	CSVPRESSYEQYF
TRBJ2-2	-	TRBD2	TRBV28	TGTGCCAGCAGTTTTAACCCGGGACTAGCGGGAGCGGGGACCGGGGAGCTGTTTTTT	CASSFNPGLAGAGTGELFF
TRBJ2-3	-	TRBD2	TRBV20-1	TGCAGTGCTACCCACCCCGGGACTAGCGGGGGACCCACAGATACGCAGTATTTT	CSATHPGTSGGPTDTQYF
TRBJ2-1	few	-	TRBV24-1	TGTGCCACCATCTCCTCAGCGGGTGCAAACTACAATGAGCAGTTCTTC	CATISSAGANYNEQFF
TRBJ2-1	many	TRBD1	TRBV12-3/TRBV12-4	TGTGCCAGCAGACCGACAGGGATCCACAATGAGCAGTTCTTC	CASRPTGIHNEQFF
TRBJ2-1	many	TRBD1	TRBV7-2	TGTGCCAGCAGCACAAGAGGGACAGGGGGTAATGAGCAGTTCTTC	CASSTRGTGGNEQFF
TRBJ2-7	few	TRBD2	TRBV7-9	TGTGCCAGCAGCTTAGCGCGGTTCAGCGGGAGGGCTGGGTACGAGCAGTACTTC	CASSLARFSGRAGYEQYF
TRBJ2-1	many	-	TRBV7-3	TGTGCCAGCAGCTTAAATTCCTACAATGAGCAGTTCTTC	CASSLNSYNEQFF
TRBJ1-1	-	-	TRBV29-1	TGCAGCGTTGAAAATGAAGGGAACACTGAAGCTTTCTTT	CSVENEGNTEAFF
TRBJ2-3	many	TRBD2	TRBV4-3	TGCGCCAGCAGCCAAGATACTAGCGTAGATACGCAGTATTTT	CASSQDTSVDTQYF
TRBJ2-5	few	-	TRBV28	TGTGCCAGCACGAAACAGGTAGTGAAGACCCAGTACTTC	CASTKQVVKTQYF
TRBJ1-2	-	-	TRBV4-1	TGCGCCAGCAGCCCGAAAGGGAGGGATCCATATGGCTACACCTTC	CASSPKGRDPYGYTF
TRBJ2-1	many	TRBD2	TRBV9	TGTGCCAGCAGCGAAGTCCGGGGGGGTGAGCAGTTCTTC	CASSEVRGGEQFF
TRBJ2-5	-	-	TRBV9	TGCGCCAGCAGCCAAAAGCAGGGGTGGGAGACCCAGTACTTC	CASSQKQGWETQYF
TRBJ2-1	many	-	TRBV20-1	TGCAGTGCTAGAGATAGTTTGGTCGACAATGAGCAGTTCTTC	CSARDSLVDNEQFF